This TCR beta chain is from a study of T cells in Graves' hyperthyroidism and ophthalmopathy. Using RNA transcripts as the source, TCR beta CDR3 regions were amplified. A first-round RT-PCR of the TCR CDR3 used the HTBI primer set. TCRdb redid the calling of the multiplex PCR reads with MiXCR, one entry per CDR3 protein. The sample yields about 740,000 distinct CDR3 sequences, 11% to 15% seen once. For Graves' hyperthyroidism to be stable, ophthalmopathy could not progress within 18 months. Ten or more counts support this clonotype. What it recognizes is unknown. Whole-study results and caveats: Most thyroid-expanded clonotypes above 0.001 were also found in blood.

In germline, CDR1 is SGHTA, CDR2 FQGNSA. V shed 5 bases and J shed 7 bases, with 18 bases lying between them. The CDR3 extends over 15 amino acids. This clonotype was sampled from a woman between 18 and 30 years old with Graves' hyperthyroidism. Input material: blood. V and J are TRBV7-2 and TRBJ2-1, with no clear D. In DNA, the CDR3 is TGTGCCAGCAGCGAACAGAACGGGTTTCAGAATGAGCAGTTCTTC. Residues: CASSEQNGFQNEQFF.